One TCR beta chain is described in this entry. Its antigen target is currently unknown. The record has no base qualities; no much larger clone is one base away. Including the terminal cysteine and phenylalanine, the CDR3 comprises 17 residues. Just CDR3 DNA is preserved here, 51 bases in frame from base 1. The junction shows trimming of 0 bases on V and 9 bases on J, plus 19 bases between the germline ends. CDR1 and CDR2, looked up from the germline V gene, are SGHDT and YYEEEE. The entry originates in a study of blood T cell repertoires in COVID-19 (dated by TCRdb to 2019 to 2021). Broadly, across the study: Samples covering the acute and convalescent phases of COVID-19 were provided by collaborators in the United States, Italy and Spain. The prospective study material was composed of cDNA or gDNA derived from T cells, B-cell-depleted T cells, or PBMCs. Deeply sampled blood TCRbeta repertoires from subjects exposed to, actively infected with, or recovered from COVID-19 were included in the dataset. The repertoires were released in a freely available public database meant as a resource for research on the immune response to SARS-CoV-2. Samples were obtained from the ongoing ImmuneRACE study (first 160 participants) and from about 1,300 subjects provided by 6 global collaborators. Nearly every sample came with metadata listing a de-identified subject ID, COVID-19 status, age in years and sex. Where available, HLA class I and class II types were obtained from metadata supplied by the sample provider rather than from assay-based typing. Overall study results and their limits: The amount of clinical and demographic metadata varied by source and participant and was provided uncurated.

The immunoSEQ Assay, a bias-controlled multiplex PCR, was used to amplify TCRbeta CDR3 regions from genomic DNA. Turning to the authors' computational methods: Nucleated cell counts per sample were estimated from amplification of reference gene primers within the assay. Sequence reads were collapsed and filtered to measure the absolute abundance of every unique TCRbeta CDR3 rearrangement. Productive Simpson clonality was computed per sample as the square root of Simpson's diversity index over productive rearrangements. Drawn from immuneACCESS, this table holds only the in-frame rearrangements with V and J called that TCRdb kept. Clones are partly lost; checked studies trace under half to an unresolved V gene and leave the rest unexplained. V and J calls and clone size are copied from that table; D and trimming were computed from the DNA. For this sample the table gives over 95,000 clones, of which 85% to 90% were detected only once. The ten largest clones capture about 19% of the sample.

Each collaborating institution followed its own protocols to collect whole blood in K2EDTA tubes. For TCRbeta analysis, collaborator samples were shipped as frozen whole blood, as isolated PBMCs, or as DNA extracted from either sample type. The sequence is built from TRBV5-6 and TRBJ1-6; matching of 5 bases hints at TRBD1 as the D gene. The clonotype was recovered from a human donor with acute or convalescent COVID-19. The donor label of this sample is uncertain. Material: peripheral blood. CDR3 reads: CASSLAEGGELISPLHF. The nucleotide sequence is given as TGTGCCAGCAGCTTGGCCGAGGGAGGGGAACTTATTTCACCCCTCCACTTT.